One sample yielded the 3 T cell receptor beta chains listed below, sequenced in a study of blood T cell repertoires in COVID-19. Sequenced by immunoSEQ multiplex PCR; TCRdb stores in-frame clones only, minus some. This table holds about 73,000 clones, more than 70% found once. Sequencing used peripheral blood. These receptors originate from a man between 65 and 85 years old with COVID-19, enrolled during active disease.

This chain uses TRBV18 with TRBJ2-3, with 16 bases identical to TRBD2. CDR1 KGHSH and CDR2 LQKENI come from the germline V gene. The CDR3 spans 17 residues. V lost 4 bases to trimming and J lost 3 bases; unmatched junction nucleotides: 4. The CDR3 nucleotides read TGTGCCAGCTCACAGGGACTAGCGGGAGGGAAGACAGATACGCAGTATTTT. This translates into CASSQGLAGGKTDTQYF.

The sample holds one count of this clone. V usage is TRBV6-5 and J usage is TRBJ2-1; perhaps TRBD2 as D (6 bases). The CDR3 is made up of 15 amino acids. V lost 2 bases and J lost 12, with 20 bases in between. Per germline, CDR1 MNHEY and CDR2 SVGAGI. CDR3 bases: TGTGCCAGCAGTTACGCCGGGACTTCCTTGGGGATGCAGTTCTTC. It codes for CASSYAGTSLGMQFF.

The J gene is TRBJ1-1, the V gene TRBV5-1; TRBD1 is a possible D gene (5 bases). The CDR3 runs 15 residues. The germline V and J ends were trimmed by 6 bases and 1 base, with 16 bases remaining between them. Germline V gene data show CDR1 as SGHRS and CDR2 as YFSETQ. CDR3 region: CASNTNAQGNTEAFF. CDR3 nucleotides: TGCGCCAGCAACACCAACGCCCAGGGGAACACTGAAGCTTTCTTT.